This T cell receptor beta chain was recorded in a study of cytomegalovirus exposure and HLA in healthy donors. On this clone: Its antigen is still unknown.

Study findings and constraints: Reports indicate that TCR beta sequences accurately predicted the HLA-A and HLA-B alleles of most subjects. Confirmation in vitro established that a few CMV-associated chains were specific for CMV antigens.

PCR employed 60 Vbeta and 13 Jbeta primers. Using immunoSEQ multiplex PCR, the repertoire was profiled, and TCRdb retains in-frame clones only, with some absent. The data contain about 150,000 clones, approximately 85% of them singletons. Per the germline V gene, CDR1 is MRHNA and CDR2 is SNTAGT. V shed 3 bases and J shed 1 base, with 6 bases lying between them. The CDR3 is 13 amino acids. V gene TRBV6-4 combines with J gene TRBJ1-1; D perhaps matches TRBD1 (6 bases). This clonotype originated in a woman between 18 and 30 years old in good health and CMV-seronegative. The sequenced material came from PBMCs. CDR3 nucleotide sequence: TGTGCCAGCAGTGAGGGGGCGAACACTGAAGCTTTCTTT. Protein product: CASSEGANTEAFF.